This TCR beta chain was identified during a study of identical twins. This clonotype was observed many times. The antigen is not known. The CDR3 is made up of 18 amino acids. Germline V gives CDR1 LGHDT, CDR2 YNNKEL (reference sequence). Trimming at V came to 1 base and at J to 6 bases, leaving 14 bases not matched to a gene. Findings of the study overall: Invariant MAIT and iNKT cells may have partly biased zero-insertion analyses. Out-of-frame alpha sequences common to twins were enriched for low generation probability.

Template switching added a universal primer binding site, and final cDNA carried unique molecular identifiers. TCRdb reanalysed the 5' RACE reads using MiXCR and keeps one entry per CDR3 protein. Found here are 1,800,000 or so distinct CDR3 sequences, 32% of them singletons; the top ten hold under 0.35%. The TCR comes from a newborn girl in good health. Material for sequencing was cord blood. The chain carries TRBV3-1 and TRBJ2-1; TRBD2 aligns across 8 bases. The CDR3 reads CASSQAAGRLAGTNEQFF. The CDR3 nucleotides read TGTGCCAGCAGCCAAGCTGCCGGGCGCCTAGCGGGTACCAATGAGCAGTTCTTC.